Only one count was recorded for the clone carrying this T cell receptor (beta chain). What it binds is not known. TCR beta cDNA libraries included unique molecular identifiers. A single record per CDR3 protein comes from TCRdb applying MiXCR to the PCR reads. The data show fewer than 850,000 distinct CDR3 sequences, with roughly 27% seen just once and approximately 0.55% held by the top ten. The record originates from a study of post-analysis software for immune sequencing data. Findings and caveats of the study: There were several TRBV segments more frequent in patients than controls, and TRBV5-6, TRBV5-1 and TRBV20-1 were among them. Strong same-batch co-clustering of samples appeared with F measure clustering. People with multiple sclerosis had a significantly lower normalized Chao1 diversity than controls did.

V was clipped by 4 bases and J by 4 bases, with 14 bases between them. Germline CDR1 reads SEHNR; CDR2 reads FQNEAQ (reference sequence). The CDR3 loop spans 15 amino acids. The source of this sequence is a girl aged 10 to 17 with multiple sclerosis. The chain carries TRBV7-9 and TRBJ1-5; TRBD1 is a possible D gene (5 bases). The sample consisted of blood. The CDR3 sequence: CASSWGTQTNQPQHF. CDR3 DNA: TGTGCCAGCAGCTGGGGGACCCAAACAAATCAGCCCCAGCATTTT.